The 3 T cell receptor beta chains presented below share a single source sample, sequenced in a study of blood T cell repertoires in COVID-19. Data came from immunoSEQ multiplex PCR; TCRdb stores just in-frame clones and leaves some out. The data hold under 250,000 clones, with around nine tenths observed a single time. The source material was peripheral blood. All receptors come from a man aged 35 to 55 with acute or convalescent COVID-19.

V gene TRBV29-1 combines with J gene TRBJ1-2; 8 bases line up with TRBD1. Germline V gene data show CDR1 as SQVTM and CDR2 as ANQGSEA. The junction had 9 bases not matched to a gene; V was cut back by 7 bases and J by 5 bases. The CDR3 extends over 13 amino acids. CDR3 loop: CSGLGQGGYGYTF. In nucleotides, the CDR3 is TGCAGCGGCCTCGGACAGGGTGGGTATGGCTACACCTTC.

This clone was recorded a few times. The V and J genes are TRBV19 and TRBJ2-2, with D possibly being TRBD1 (5 bases). V shed 7 bases and J shed 4 bases, with 10 bases lying between them. Germline V gene sequence: CDR1 LNHDA, CDR2 SQIVND (reference sequence). The CDR3 sequence is 13 residues long. CDR3: CASNQRGTGELFF. The CDR3 region has the DNA TGTGCCAGTAATCAAAGGGGCACCGGGGAGCTGTTTTTT.

The rearrangement uses TRBV6-1 and TRBJ1-2; TRBD1 matches 8 bases. The V segment lost 2 bases and the J segment 1 base; nucleotides outside the gene matches: 6. CDR1 and CDR2 from the germline V gene are MNHNS and SASEGT. The CDR3 covers 16 residues. CDR3 amino acids: CASSERRTGLNYGYTF. The CDR3 coding sequence is TGTGCCAGCAGTGAACGAAGGACAGGGCTTAACTATGGCTACACCTTC.